A single sample gave rise to the 27 T cell receptor beta chains below, sequenced in a study of blood T cells in healthy people across ages. Sample-barcoded 5' priming and a J-beta primer mix drove a second PCR of about 7 to 12 cycles. In TCRdb, the 5' RACE reads were re-called with MiXCR into one record per CDR3 protein. The sample comprises fewer than 2,000,000 distinct CDR3 sequences, 30% to 40% of which are singletons, and roughly 24% rests with the top ten. The sample was blood. Receptors originate from a human donor in good health.

The chain carries TRBV7-2 and TRBJ1-2; 8 bases agree with TRBD1. This CDR3 has 13 amino acids. Trimming at V came to 5 bases and at J to 8 bases, leaving 7 bases not matched to a gene. Germline V gene lookup returns CDR1 SGHTA and CDR2 FQGNSA. The DNA of the CDR3 is TGTGCCAGCAGCCTCCAGACAGGGGTCGGCTACACCTTC. The encoded protein is CASSLQTGVGYTF.

V gene TRBV20-1 combines with J gene TRBJ2-5, with 9 nucleotides matching TRBD1. Looked up from germline, CDR1 is DFQATT and CDR2 is SNEGSKA (reference sequence). This CDR3 contains 14 residues. With V trimmed by 4 bases and J by 4 bases, 7 bases remained unmatched. For the CDR3, the DNA is TGCAGTGCTAAAGGGCCGGGACAGGGAGAGACCCAGTACTTC. Protein sequence: CSAKGPGQGETQYF.

This clonotype was counted ten times or more. The CDR3 protein is CASGRGQSNEQFF. The CDR3 bases are TGTGCCAGCGGACGAGGACAGTCTAATGAGCAGTTCTTC. V is TRBV6-5 and J is TRBJ2-1, with a weak D call TRBD1 (6 bases). Germline values: CDR1 MNHEY, CDR2 SVGAGI. Trimming shortened V by 8 bases and J by 7 bases, and 15 bases separated the two germline ends. The CDR3 covers 13 residues.

This clonotype was detected once. Sequence at one end of the junction differs from germline and may be a read error. The rearrangement uses TRBV4-1 and TRBJ1-3; possible D gene TRBD1, 6 bases. The V gene's germline CDR1 is MGHRA and CDR2 YSYEKL. This CDR3 comprises 15 residues. The CDR3 spells CASSQDQGSGNAIYF. As DNA, the CDR3 is TGCGCCAGCAGCCAAGATCAGGGGTCTGGAAACGCCATATATTTT.

This chain's CDR3 is CASSFNRLNEQFF. CDR3 nucleotide sequence: TGTGCCAGCAGCTTCAACAGGTTGAATGAGCAGTTCTTC. The chain is built from TRBV7-8 and TRBJ2-1; the D gene is possibly TRBD1 (5 bases). CDR1 is SGHVS, CDR2 FQNEAQ, per germline. The CDR3 consists of 13 residues. Trimming took off 3 bases at V and 7 bases at J, with 10 bases between the two ends.

The J gene is TRBJ2-7, the V gene TRBV29-1; D gene unclear. The CDR3 covers 13 residues. V was shortened by 4 bases and J by 10 bases, with 20 bases between the two germline ends. The germline CDR1 and CDR2 sequences are SQVTM and ANQGSEA. The CDR3 sequence is CSVGNTVQEAQYF. The DNA of the CDR3 is TGCAGCGTTGGTAATACAGTTCAAGAGGCCCAGTACTTC.

The V and J genes are TRBV7-2 and TRBJ2-1; possible D gene TRBD2, 6 bases. The CDR3 is 15 residues long. V gave up 1 base and J gave up 5 bases, with 12 bases separating them. Germline-derived CDR1 and CDR2 are SGHTA and FQGNSA. Here the CDR3 reads CASSLEAGPHNEQFF. CDR3 nucleotides: TGTGCCAGCAGCTTAGAGGCGGGGCCACACAATGAGCAGTTCTTC.

The chain carries TRBV10-3 and TRBJ2-5, with 9 nucleotides matching TRBD2. V dropped 6 bases and J dropped 1; count of bases not matched to a gene: 3. This CDR3 is 14 amino acids long. Germline V CDR1 and CDR2: ENHRY, SYGVKD. CDR3 protein: CAIRGAGGQETQYF. The DNA of the CDR3 is TGTGCCATCAGAGGAGCGGGGGGCCAAGAGACCCAGTACTTC.

This sequence joins TRBV20-1 and TRBJ2-1; 9 bases align to TRBD1. The germline V gene encodes CDR1 DFQATT and CDR2 SNEGSKA (reference sequence). V dropped 0 bases and J dropped 4; count of bases not matched to a gene: 7. This CDR3 is 16 amino acids long. CDR3: CSARDRDRVAYNEQFF. In DNA, the CDR3 is TGCAGTGCTAGAGACCGGGACAGGGTCGCGTACAATGAGCAGTTCTTC.

V usage is TRBV29-1 and J usage is TRBJ2-1; 8 positions match TRBD1. Per the germline V gene, CDR1 is SQVTM and CDR2 is ANQGSEA. The trim removed 1 base at V and 0 bases at J, leaving 5 bases unmatched. The CDR3 extends over 16 amino acids. The DNA for the CDR3 is TGCAGCGTTGAAGGGGGACAGGCTAGCTCCTACAATGAGCAGTTCTTC. Its protein product is CSVEGGQASSYNEQFF.

V is TRBV3-1 and J is TRBJ1-1; 9 nucleotides agree with TRBD1. CDR3 length: 14 residues. Germline V lookup: CDR1 LGHDT, CDR2 YNNKEL (reference sequence). J gave up 4 bases and V 4 bases, and 4 bases lay outside the gene matches. The CDR3 nucleotides read TGTGCCAGCAGCCGGGGACAGGGTCCCACTGAAGCTTTCTTT. It specifies CASSRGQGPTEAFF. Looking up the rest from reference TRBV3-1 and TRBJ1-1 gives the full variable domain: DTAVSQTPKYLVTQMGNDKSIKCEQNLGHDTMYWYKQDSKKFLKIMFSYNNKELIINETVPNRFSPKSPDKAHLNLHINSLELGDSAVYFCASSRGQGPTEAFFGQGTRLTVV.

The chain has TRBV6-2 or TRBV6-3 and TRBJ2-7; TRBD1 matches 8 bases. Trimming took 7 bases from V and 7 from J; bases not matched to a gene: 12. Germline values: CDR1 MNHEY, CDR2 SVGEGT. The CDR3 has 14 amino acids. The CDR3 DNA reads TGTGCCAGCACCAAGCCAGGGGGCTTTTTGGAGCAGTACTTC. Protein: CASTKPGGFLEQYF.

This clonotype was seen a few times. This chain connects TRBV6-2 or TRBV6-3 to TRBJ2-1, with D maybe TRBD2 (5 bases). Deletions cut 10 bases from V and 10 bases from J, with 14 bases between. Germline-derived CDR1 and CDR2 are MNHEY and SVGEGT. The CDR3 is 11 residues long. The CDR3 is CATMEEQEQFF. DNA for the CDR3: TGTGCCACCATGGAGGAACAGGAGCAGTTCTTC.

This chain uses TRBV29-1 with TRBJ1-2, with 9 positions matching TRBD1. CDR1 is SQVTM and CDR2 is ANQGSEA in the germline V gene. The CDR3 contains 11 residues. Trimming cost V 6 bases and J 7 bases; bases outside gene matches: 3. The CDR3 DNA is TGCAGCGTCCACAGGGGGCTTGGCTACACCTTC. Its protein is CSVHRGLGYTF. The full variable domain, in which reference TRBV29-1 and TRBJ1-2 provide the parts outside the CDR3, is SAVISQKPSRDICQRGTSLTIQCQVDSQVTMMFWYRQQPGQSLTLIATANQGSEATYESGFVIDKFPISRPNLTFSTLTVSNMSPEDSSIYLCSVHRGLGYTFGSGTRLTVV.

The chain couples TRBV7-3 to TRBJ1-2, with TRBD1 as a possible D gene (5 bases). Trimming removed 2 bases at V and 3 bases at J, with 13 bases between. CDR1 is SGHTA, CDR2 FQGTGA, per germline. The CDR3 totals 15 residues. CDR3 residues: CASSLQAGPDYGYTF. CDR3 sequence (DNA): TGTGCCAGCAGCTTACAGGCGGGACCAGACTATGGCTACACCTTC.

For this clonotype: At one end the junction does not follow the germline gene, possibly because of a read error. The gene calls are TRBV20-1 and TRBJ2-7; 9 bases line up with TRBD2. The CDR3 is made up of 13 amino acids. The germline gives CDR1 DFQATT, CDR2 SNEGSKA (reference sequence). DNA for the CDR3: TGCAGTGCTAATCGAGCGGGGGGATACGGGCAGTACTTC. It codes for CSANRAGGYGQYF.

In its sample, this clonotype was seen many times. The chain is built from TRBV20-1 and TRBJ2-7, with a weak D call TRBD2 (5 bases). CDR3 length: 15 amino acids. V was pared by 3 bases and J by 2 bases, with 17 bases between. CDR1 is DFQATT and CDR2 is SNEGSKA in the germline V gene (reference sequence). The CDR3 here is CSASSSRGRPYEQYF. Written as DNA, the CDR3 is TGCAGTGCTAGTTCCTCGAGAGGGCGCCCCTACGAGCAGTACTTC.

This chain links TRBV11-3 with TRBJ2-3; 9 bases line up with TRBD1. Germline V gene sequence: CDR1 SGHNT, CDR2 YENEEA. Trimming cost V 5 bases and J 0 bases; bases outside gene matches: 6. The CDR3 runs to 16 residues. The DNA for the CDR3 is TGTGCCAGCAGCGCGGGGACAGGGATAAGCACAGATACGCAGTATTTT. Protein product: CASSAGTGISTDTQYF.

The rearrangement joins TRBV3-1 to TRBJ2-3; D ambiguous. The CDR3 extends over 14 amino acids. Germline CDR1 is LGHDT and CDR2 is YNNKEL (reference sequence). Trimming removed 2 bases at V and 0 bases at J, with 6 bases between. CDR3 nucleotide sequence: TGTGCCAGCAGCCAACACAAGAGCACAGATACGCAGTATTTT. As protein: CASSQHKSTDTQYF.

The chain combines TRBV4-3 with TRBJ2-3; possible D gene TRBD2, 5 bases. CDR3 size: 16 residues. Trimming left V 0 bases short and J 0 bases short, with 10 bases between. Per germline, CDR1 LGHNA and CDR2 YSLEER. CDR3 sequence (DNA): TGCGCCAGCAGCCAAGAACTAGATCCTAGCACAGATACGCAGTATTTT. Its protein product is CASSQELDPSTDTQYF.

Concerning this clonotype: One end of the junction fails to match germline, which may point to a read error. The genes are TRBV7-2 and TRBJ1-6; D might be TRBD1 (6 bases). Germline assignment: CDR1 SGHTA and CDR2 FQGNSA. This CDR3 is 15 amino acids long. The CDR3 coding sequence is TGTGTCAGCAGCTTAAGGGGGAATCAAAATTCACCCCTCCACTTT. It encodes CVSSLRGNQNSPLHF.

This clonotype appeared a few times. The rearrangement uses TRBV11-2 and TRBJ2-7; no clear D. The CDR3 is made up of 15 amino acids. The V and J ends lost 5 bases and 2 bases respectively, with 16 bases between them. The V gene's germline CDR1 is SGHAT and CDR2 FQNNGV. The CDR3 loop reads CASSLSNSRAYEQYF. CDR3 DNA: TGTGCCAGCAGCCTCTCAAACTCTCGCGCCTACGAGCAGTACTTC.

The chain employs TRBV6-5 and TRBJ1-2, with D perhaps TRBD1 (5 bases). The CDR3 is 15 residues long. CDR1 and CDR2 from the germline V gene are MNHEY and SVGAGI. The germline V and J ends were trimmed by 5 bases and 1 base, with 14 bases remaining between them. CDR3 bases: TGTGCCAGCAGTGGGGACGGCCAAAATAACTATGGCTACACCTTC. This gives the protein CASSGDGQNNYGYTF.

In this sample, this clonotype turned up many times. The J gene is TRBJ2-3, the V gene TRBV7-2; 7 bases align to TRBD1. CDR1 and CDR2 from the germline V gene are SGHTA and FQGNSA. Losses at the gene ends were 4 bases for V and 0 bases for J; bases not matched to a gene: 7. The CDR3 totals 16 residues. The CDR3: CASSSGQVLSTDTQYF. The CDR3, as DNA: TGTGCCAGCAGCTCCGGACAGGTACTCAGCACAGATACGCAGTATTTT.

This clonotype has ten or more counts. One end of the junction is discordant with germline, which a read error may explain. The chain uses TRBV10-2 and TRBJ1-2, with 8 bases fitting TRBD1. Per the germline V gene, CDR1 is WSHSY and CDR2 is SAAADI. CDR3 size: 13 residues. This CDR3 is CASRAGGDYGYTF. DNA for the CDR3: TGTGCCAGCAGGGCAGGGGGCGACTATGGCTACACCTTC.

The chain has TRBV15 and TRBJ2-3; D is perhaps TRBD2 (6 bases). Germline loops: CDR1 LNHNV, CDR2 YYDKDF (reference sequence). This CDR3 is built from 14 residues. V lost 6 bases to trimming and J lost 2 bases, with 12 bases between them. CDR3 protein: CATRSAGITDTQYF. The CDR3 region has the DNA TGTGCCACCAGGTCGGCGGGGATCACAGATACGCAGTATTTT.

The chain couples TRBV12-3 or TRBV12-4 to TRBJ2-1; either TRBD1 or TRBD2 may supply D (5 bases each). This CDR3 has 14 amino acids. Deletions cut 4 bases from V and 5 bases from J, with 12 bases between. CDR3 protein: CASSYWDPNNEQFF. The CDR3 DNA sequence: TGTGCCAGCAGTTACTGGGACCCCAACAATGAGCAGTTCTTC.